The rows below give T cell receptor beta chains drawn from one sample of a study of pediatric ulcerative colitis. Method: immunoSEQ multiplex PCR; TCRdb's copy keeps in-frame clones and lacks some. The sample lists 16,000 or so clones, roughly 74% occurring once. The source material was gut tissue. Receptor source: a boy younger than 18 with moderate ulcerative colitis. The CDR3 runs from the conserved cysteine through the conserved F or W. The D gene is left open where the match is weak. Not all rows give a size; the values are once, few, many and, for expanded clones, a class.

cdr3_length: 16
v_call: TRBV5-1
d_call: .
j_call: TRBJ2-6
clone_size: .
cdr3_aa: CASSLDGQSGANVLTF
cdr3_nt: TGCGCCAGCAGCTTGGATGGACAGTCCGGGGCCAACGTCCTGACTTTC

cdr3_length: 13
v_call: TRBV6-5
d_call: .
j_call: TRBJ1-1
clone_size: once
cdr3_aa: CASSYTTGPRAFF
cdr3_nt: TGTGCCAGCAGTTACACTACAGGGCCTCGGGCTTTCTTT

cdr3_length: 15
v_call: TRBV30
d_call: TRBD1
j_call: TRBJ2-1
clone_size: few
cdr3_aa: CAWSGQGSSYNEQFF
cdr3_nt: TGTGCCTGGAGTGGACAGGGGAGCTCCTACAATGAGCAGTTCTTC

cdr3_length: 14
v_call: TRBV19
d_call: .
j_call: TRBJ1-1
clone_size: .
cdr3_aa: CASSIEREDTEAFF
cdr3_nt: TGTGCCAGTAGTATCGAGCGGGAAGACACTGAAGCTTTCTTT

cdr3_length: 15
v_call: TRBV27
d_call: .
j_call: TRBJ1-5
clone_size: .
cdr3_aa: CASSFSGWEHQPQHF
cdr3_nt: TGTGCCAGCAGTTTTTCAGGGTGGGAACATCAGCCCCAGCATTTT

cdr3_length: 14
v_call: TRBV9
d_call: .
j_call: TRBJ2-7
clone_size: .
cdr3_aa: CASSVGSRSYEQYF
cdr3_nt: TGTGCCAGCAGCGTAGGGAGCAGGTCCTACGAGCAGTACTTC

cdr3_length: 16
v_call: TRBV9
d_call: TRBD2
j_call: TRBJ2-1
clone_size: .
cdr3_aa: CASSGPTSGRGGEQFF
cdr3_nt: TGTGCCAGCAGCGGACCTACTAGCGGGAGAGGAGGTGAGCAGTTCTTC

cdr3_length: 14
v_call: TRBV6-1
d_call: TRBD1
j_call: TRBJ2-7
clone_size: .
cdr3_aa: CASSEGTGWNEQYF
cdr3_nt: TGTGCCAGCAGTGAAGGGACAGGGTGGAACGAGCAGTACTTC

cdr3_length: 13
v_call: TRBV2
d_call: .
j_call: TRBJ2-2
clone_size: .
cdr3_aa: CASSGQGTGELFF
cdr3_nt: TGTGCCAGCAGTGGCCAGGGGACCGGGGAGCTGTTTTTT

cdr3_length: 17
v_call: TRBV19
d_call: .
j_call: TRBJ2-4
clone_size: few
cdr3_aa: CASSTRRETGHRNIQYF
cdr3_nt: TGTGCCAGTAGTACGCGGCGGGAGACAGGGCATAGGAACATTCAGTACTTC

cdr3_length: 16
v_call: TRBV19
d_call: .
j_call: TRBJ2-6
clone_size: .
cdr3_aa: CASSPDRTSGANVLTF
cdr3_nt: TGTGCCAGTAGTCCCGACAGGACCTCTGGGGCCAACGTCCTGACTTTC

cdr3_length: 15
v_call: TRBV19
d_call: .
j_call: TRBJ1-4
clone_size: .
cdr3_aa: CASSIAAGTNEKLFF
cdr3_nt: TGTGCCAGTAGTATAGCGGCAGGAACTAATGAAAAACTGTTTTTT

cdr3_length: 15
v_call: TRBV5-6
d_call: TRBD1
j_call: TRBJ1-4
clone_size: .
cdr3_aa: CASSPDRGLTEKLFF
cdr3_nt: TGTGCCAGCAGCCCCGACAGGGGCTTAACTGAAAAACTGTTTTTT

cdr3_length: 15
v_call: TRBV18
d_call: .
j_call: TRBJ1-5
clone_size: .
cdr3_aa: CASSQPGAGDQPQHF
cdr3_nt: TGTGCCAGCTCCCAGCCCGGGGCCGGAGATCAGCCCCAGCATTTT

cdr3_length: 14
v_call: TRBV11-3
d_call: .
j_call: TRBJ2-7
clone_size: few
cdr3_aa: CASSPPGESYEQYF
cdr3_nt: TGTGCCAGCAGCCCCCCGGGGGAAAGCTACGAGCAGTACTTC

cdr3_length: 16
v_call: TRBV30
d_call: TRBD1
j_call: TRBJ2-2
clone_size: few
cdr3_aa: CAWSVRGPANTGELFF
cdr3_nt: TGTGCCTGGAGTGTAAGGGGGCCCGCGAACACCGGGGAGCTGTTTTTT

cdr3_length: 13
v_call: TRBV5-6
d_call: TRBD1
j_call: TRBJ2-7
clone_size: once
cdr3_aa: CASSGTGGGEQYF
cdr3_nt: TGTGCCAGCAGCGGCACAGGGGGAGGCGAGCAGTACTTC

cdr3_length: 14
v_call: TRBV6-5
d_call: .
j_call: TRBJ1-6
clone_size: .
cdr3_aa: CASRLHSAGSPLHF
cdr3_nt: TGTGCCAGCAGGCTCCACTCGGCGGGTTCACCCCTTCACTTT

cdr3_length: 14
v_call: TRBV25-1
d_call: TRBD2
j_call: TRBJ2-3
clone_size: .
cdr3_aa: CASSLSGAGNTQYF
cdr3_nt: TGTGCCAGCAGTCTTAGCGGGGCTGGGAATACGCAGTATTTT

cdr3_length: 15
v_call: TRBV5-1
d_call: .
j_call: TRBJ2-3
clone_size: .
cdr3_aa: CASSLGRDRADTQYF
cdr3_nt: TGCGCCAGCAGCTTAGGACGAGATAGGGCAGATACGCAGTATTTT

cdr3_length: 21
v_call: TRBV4-3
d_call: TRBD2
j_call: TRBJ2-1
clone_size: .
cdr3_aa: CASSQHLRASGLPTTYNEQFF
cdr3_nt: TGCGCCAGCAGCCAACATCTCAGGGCTAGCGGACTGCCGACAACCTACAATGAGCAGTTCTTC

cdr3_length: 15
v_call: TRBV11-1
d_call: TRBD1
j_call: TRBJ2-2
clone_size: .
cdr3_aa: CASSLGQGDTGELFF
cdr3_nt: TGTGCCAGCAGCCTAGGACAGGGGGACACCGGGGAGCTGTTTTTT

cdr3_length: 14
v_call: TRBV10-3
d_call: TRBD2
j_call: TRBJ2-1
clone_size: .
cdr3_aa: CAIKGTSGNHEQFF
cdr3_nt: TGTGCCATCAAAGGGACTAGCGGGAATCATGAGCAGTTCTTC

cdr3_length: 14
v_call: TRBV5-1
d_call: .
j_call: TRBJ1-1
clone_size: .
cdr3_aa: CASSLAGARVEAFF
cdr3_nt: TGCGCCAGCAGCTTGGCCGGGGCCAGGGTTGAAGCTTTCTTT

cdr3_length: 15
v_call: TRBV7-6
d_call: .
j_call: TRBJ2-2
clone_size: .
cdr3_aa: CASSSRRGNTGELFF
cdr3_nt: TGTGCCAGCAGCTCGCGACGCGGGAACACCGGGGAGCTGTTTTTT

cdr3_length: 16
v_call: TRBV4-1
d_call: .
j_call: TRBJ1-3
clone_size: .
cdr3_aa: CASSQLGPGSGNTIYF
cdr3_nt: TGCGCCAGCAGCCAGTTGGGACCGGGCTCTGGAAACACCATATATTTT

cdr3_length: 15
v_call: TRBV6-1
d_call: TRBD1
j_call: TRBJ2-1
clone_size: .
cdr3_aa: CASTPRDRGHGEQFF
cdr3_nt: TGTGCCAGCACGCCCCGGGACAGGGGGCATGGTGAGCAGTTCTTC

cdr3_length: 18
v_call: TRBV7-2
d_call: .
j_call: TRBJ1-4
clone_size: few
cdr3_aa: CASSLAGAGAPTNEKLFF
cdr3_nt: TGTGCCAGCAGCTTAGCGGGGGCAGGGGCCCCAACTAATGAAAAACTGTTTTTT

cdr3_length: 18
v_call: TRBV4-1
d_call: .
j_call: TRBJ2-1
clone_size: .
cdr3_aa: CASSQRASWEHTYNEQFF
cdr3_nt: TGCGCCAGCAGCCAGAGAGCATCGTGGGAGCATACCTACAATGAGCAGTTCTTC

cdr3_length: 16
v_call: TRBV5-1
d_call: TRBD1
j_call: TRBJ1-2
clone_size: .
cdr3_aa: CASSQSMTGWVDGYTF
cdr3_nt: TGCGCCAGCAGCCAAAGTATGACAGGGTGGGTCGATGGCTACACCTTC

cdr3_length: 15
v_call: TRBV5-8
d_call: TRBD1
j_call: TRBJ1-2
clone_size: .
cdr3_aa: CASSLGDRVYYGYTF
cdr3_nt: TGTGCCAGCAGCTTGGGGGACAGGGTCTATTATGGCTACACCTTC

cdr3_length: 13
v_call: TRBV27
d_call: .
j_call: TRBJ2-7
clone_size: .
cdr3_aa: CASSLSGSYEQYF
cdr3_nt: TGTGCCAGCAGTTTGTCAGGCTCCTACGAGCAGTACTTC

cdr3_length: 16
v_call: TRBV6-5
d_call: TRBD2
j_call: TRBJ2-3
clone_size: once
cdr3_aa: CASSYSTLAGGDTQYF
cdr3_nt: TGTGCCAGCAGTTACTCGACACTAGCGGGGGGAGATACGCAGTATTTT

cdr3_length: 15
v_call: TRBV7-6
d_call: .
j_call: TRBJ2-1
clone_size: few
cdr3_aa: CASSLGGSLSLEQFF
cdr3_nt: TGTGCCAGCAGCTTAGGGGGGTCCCTTTCTCTGGAGCAGTTCTTC